Detailed here is one T cell receptor (beta chain). What it recognizes is unknown. These data are taken from a study of cytomegalovirus exposure and HLA in healthy donors. Findings and caveats of the study: An ancestry cluster, one associated with Asian ancestry, reportedly showed fewer N-insertions than the approximately 650-donor mean in a later analysis. Analysis performed later found more than 15,000 TCR beta sequences associated with HLA alleles at 0.05 false discovery rate.

PCR involved 60 Vbeta and 13 Jbeta primers. The protocol was immunoSEQ multiplex PCR, while the TCRdb copy is restricted to in-frame clones and leaves out a portion. The data contain about 190,000 clones, about 69% of them seen just once; the ten biggest clones take up 4.5% to 5.5%. The V and J ends lost 8 bases and 6 bases respectively, with 17 bases between them. The germline CDR1 and CDR2 sequences are MGHDK and SYGVNS. This CDR3 contains 13 residues. The source of this sequence is a man aged 25 to 40 in good health and CMV-seropositive. The specimen was PBMCs. The chain couples TRBV25-1 to TRBJ2-7; D is perhaps TRBD1 (5 bases). In DNA, the CDR3 is TGTGCCAGCGGCAGGGTGGAAATTCCCGAGCAGTACTTC. It codes for CASGRVEIPEQYF.